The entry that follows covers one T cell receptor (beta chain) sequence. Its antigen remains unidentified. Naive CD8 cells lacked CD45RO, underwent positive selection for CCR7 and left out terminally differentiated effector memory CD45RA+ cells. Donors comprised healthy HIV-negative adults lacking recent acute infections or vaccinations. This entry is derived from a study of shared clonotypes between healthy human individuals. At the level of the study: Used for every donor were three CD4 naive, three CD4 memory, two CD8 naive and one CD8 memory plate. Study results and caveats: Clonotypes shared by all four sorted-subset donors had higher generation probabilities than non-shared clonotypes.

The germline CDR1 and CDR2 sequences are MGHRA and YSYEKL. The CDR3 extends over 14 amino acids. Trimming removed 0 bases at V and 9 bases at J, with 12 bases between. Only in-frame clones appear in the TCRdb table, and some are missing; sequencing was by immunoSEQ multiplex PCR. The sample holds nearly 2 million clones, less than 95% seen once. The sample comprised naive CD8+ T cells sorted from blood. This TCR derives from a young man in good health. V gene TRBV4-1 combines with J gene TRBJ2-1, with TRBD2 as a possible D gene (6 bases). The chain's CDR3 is CASSQDGRGGEQFF. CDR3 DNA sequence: TGCGCCAGCAGCCAAGACGGGCGGGGCGGTGAGCAGTTCTTC.